The subject of this entry is one T cell receptor beta chain. As yet, its antigen is unknown. Patients included in sequencing had previously demonstrated CD8+CD57+ cell expansion by flow cytometry. The germline V gene has CDR1 SEHNR and CDR2 FQNEAQ (reference sequence). With 2 bases clipped from V and 18 bases from J, the junction kept 16 bases outside the gene matches. The CDR3 totals 15 residues. Investigators profiled TCR beta VDJ and CDR3 from genomic DNA template. One entry per CDR3 protein, called by TCRdb with MiXCR from the reads. This repertoire shows 200,000 to 300,000 distinct CDR3 sequences, 82% found once; its top ten account for 40% to 50%. This record belongs to a study of CD8+CD57+ T cells in acquired aplastic anemia. Findings and caveats of the study: The study identified under 30 CD8+ CDR3 sequences shared by patients and controls. A significant difference in CD8+ Simpson's diversity between patients and controls was not found.

The TCR originated in a human donor with aplastic anemia. The gene calls are TRBV7-9 and TRBJ1-6; 7 bases map to TRBD1. The material sequenced was sorted CD4+, CD8+, or CD8+CD57+ T cells (not recorded which) from PBMCs. The CDR3 region has the DNA TGTGCCAGCAGCTTAAGGGGGCGAGAAGAGACCCAGTACCACTTT. Translating gives CASSLRGREETQYHF.